This T cell receptor beta chain emerged from a study of control samples from healthy donors and cancer patients. Trimming left V 1 base short and J 0 bases short, with 15 bases between. The germline gives CDR1 MNHEY, CDR2 SVGEGT. This CDR3 is built from 17 residues. Libraries were prepared by immunoSEQ multiplex PCR; TCRdb keeps only in-frame clonotypes and omits some of them. The sample lists roughly 150,000 clones, 93% occurring once. The receptor was derived from a man aged 18 to 35 in good health. Sequencing was performed on blood. The rearrangement joins TRBV6-2 or TRBV6-3 to TRBJ1-1; the D is unclear. CDR3 DNA: TGTGCCAGCAGTTACTTCTTAGGACTGGAGATGAACACTGAAGCTTTCTTT. Its protein product is CASSYFLGLEMNTEAFF.